This T cell receptor beta chain emerged from a study of cytomegalovirus exposure and HLA in healthy donors. This clone was observed a single time. Mismatch with germline at one junction end may stem from a read error. This CDR3 has 16 residues. Germline V CDR1 and CDR2: SEHNR, FQNEAQ (reference sequence). The PCR was carried out with 60 Vbeta primers and 13 Jbeta primers. Produced via immunoSEQ multiplex PCR; TCRdb's table is partial and in-frame only. The table has more than 45,000 clones, around 70% seen once. The sample was PBMCs. This TCR was recovered from a woman in her sixties in good health and CMV-seropositive. The rearrangement links TRBV7-9 to TRBJ1-6; 10 bases line up with TRBD1. CDR3 in DNA: TGTTCCAGCAGCTTGCCGGGACAGGGGCCAAATTCACCCCTCCACTTT. Amino acid sequence: CSSSLPGQGPNSPLHF.